These 11 T cell receptor beta chains were all obtained from the same sample, sequenced in a study of beta chain features in type 1 diabetes (dated by TCRdb to between 2018 and 2020). Results and caveats for the whole study, not just this receptor: Type 1 diabetes patients showed a moderate but significant shortening of TCRB CDR3 length in all four CD4+ subsets.

Receptor amplification or capture employed the immunoSEQ multiplex PCR assay. The High Capacity cDNA Reverse Transcription Kit was used to reverse transcribe all of the isolated RNA, meaning that expressed TCRB transcripts were what got sequenced. In its TCRdb copy, this immuneACCESS table keeps in-frame sequences only and misses some clones. Where compared with another copy, unresolved V genes explain less than half of these, and the others have no known cause. The sample contains roughly 260,000 clones, around 21% of them found a single time. The ten largest clones add up to about 0.028% of the sample. For these TCRs, the target antigens are not known. Sequences were obtained from naive CD4+ T cells from blood. Taken with the paper, the label for cell subset or site translates to: true naive CD4+ T cells. Receptors originate from a woman aged 35 to 49 with type 1 diabetes.

The chain employs TRBV28 and TRBJ2-1; the match to TRBD2 covers 12 bases. The CDR3 has 15 amino acids. J lost 3 bases, V lost 9 bases, and 6 bases had no gene match. CDR1 and CDR2 from the germline V gene are MDHEN and SYDVKM. CDR3 nucleotide sequence: TGTGCCAGTACCCCTAGCGGGAGGGTCTACAATGAGCAGTTCTTC. Its translation: CASTPSGRVYNEQFF. The whole variable domain, filled in from reference TRBV28 and TRBJ2-1, reads DVKVTQSSRYLVKRTGEKVFLECVQDMDHENMFWYRQDPGLGLRLIYFSYDVKMKEKGDIPEGYSVSREKKERFSLILESASTNQTSMYLCASTPSGRVYNEQFFGPGTRLTVL.

This clone was found a few times. V usage is TRBV5-4 and J usage is TRBJ1-1; a weak D match, TRBD1 (6 bases). The germline CDR1 and CDR2 sequences are SGHNT and YYREEE (reference sequence). The CDR3 length is 16 residues. V dropped 2 bases and J dropped 1 base, with 15 bases sitting between them. The CDR3 reads CASSLPGQSSNTEAFF. The CDR3 nucleotides are TGTGCCAGCAGCTTACCTGGACAGTCATCGAACACTGAAGCTTTCTTT.

This chain connects TRBV7-9 to TRBJ2-5; 15 positions agree with TRBD2. The V gene end was trimmed by 5 bases and the J gene end by 5 bases; junction bases not matched to a gene: 6. Germline CDR1 and CDR2: SEHNR and FQNEAQ (reference sequence). This CDR3 spans 16 amino acids. The CDR3 region is CASSPGTSGGIETQYF. In DNA form, the CDR3 reads TGTGCCAGCAGCCCAGGGACTAGCGGGGGGATTGAGACCCAGTACTTC.

This clone has more than one count but fewer than ten. The rearrangement joins TRBV29-1 to TRBJ1-2; D might be TRBD1 (5 bases). This CDR3 contains 12 residues. Looked up from germline, CDR1 is SQVTM and CDR2 is ANQGSEA. The V gene lost 7 bases and the J gene lost 4 bases, with 13 bases spanning the gap. The CDR3 DNA reads as TGCAGCGCCGGGGCGGGAAGCTATGGCTACACCTTC. It translates to CSAGAGSYGYTF.

This clone was counted a few times. The genes are TRBV6-6 and TRBJ1-4; 9 bases are a match to TRBD1. V gave up 4 bases and J gave up 8 bases; unmatched junction bases: 8. Germline CDR1 is MNHNY and CDR2 is SVGAGI (reference sequence). The CDR3 runs 15 residues. CDR3 nucleotides: TGTGCCAGCAGTTCTTATCGGGACAGGGAAGAAAAACTGTTTTTT. It is translated as CASSSYRDREEKLFF.

This clone was counted between two and nine times. CDR3 in DNA: TGTGCCAGCAGCCGGGGCTACGAGCAGTACTTC. Its protein is CASSRGYEQYF. The chain joins TRBV9 to TRBJ2-7; D might be TRBD2 (5 bases). This CDR3 spans 11 amino acids. CDR1 and CDR2 (germline): SGDLS, YYNGEE. V gave up 4 bases and J gave up 3 bases, with 5 bases separating them.

This clone came up a few times. This chain connects TRBV7-9 to TRBJ1-1; D ambiguous. CDR1 and CDR2 from the germline V gene are SEHNR and FQNEAQ (reference sequence). The CDR3 has 13 residues. Trimming took off 3 bases at V and 1 base at J, with 6 bases between the two ends. The CDR3, as DNA: TGTGCCAGCAGCTTGTTCGGGAACACTGAAGCTTTCTTT. It codes for CASSLFGNTEAFF. Filled out from reference TRBV7-9 and TRBJ1-1, the complete variable domain reads DTGVSQNPRHKITKRGQNVTFRCDPISEHNRLYWYRQTLGQGPEFLTYFQNEAQLEKSRLLSDRFSAERPKGSFSTLEIQRTEQGDSAMYLCASSLFGNTEAFFGQGTRLTVV.

This chain uses TRBV25-1 with TRBJ1-6; D unresolved. CDR3 length equals 14 residues. CDR1 is MGHDK, CDR2 SYGVNS, per germline. Trimming removed 4 bases at V and 0 bases at J, with 4 bases between. CDR3 nucleotides: TGTGCCAGCAGTGCGAGCTCCTATAATTCACCCCTCCACTTT. Translated, it gives CASSASSYNSPLHF.

This clone was seen only a few times. V is TRBV6-5 and J is TRBJ1-2; tentative D call: TRBD1 (6 bases). Germline-derived CDR1 and CDR2 are MNHEY and SVGAGI. This CDR3 spans 14 amino acids. Between the trimmed V and J ends, which lost 2 bases and 2 bases, there was a span of 9 bases. The CDR3 region has the DNA TGTGCCAGCAGTTACGAGAGGGGGAACTATGGCTACACCTTC. Protein product: CASSYERGNYGYTF.

V usage is TRBV5-4 and J usage is TRBJ2-3, with D uncertain. This CDR3 is built from 11 residues. Germline assignment: CDR1 SGHNT and CDR2 YYREEE (reference sequence). Trimming took 3 bases from V and 5 from J, leaving 4 bases between them. The CDR3 here is CASSSQDTQYF. The CDR3 nucleotides are TGTGCCAGCAGCTCACAAGATACGCAGTATTTT.

Only a few counts were recorded for this clone. The chain carries TRBV27 and TRBJ2-2; TRBD1 matches at 7 bases. With V trimmed by 7 bases and J by 5 bases, 16 bases remained unmatched. CDR1 is MNHEY, CDR2 SMNVEV, per germline (reference sequence). This CDR3 contains 17 residues. The CDR3 DNA reads as TGTGCCAGCACGGTGGGGGCCCTGACAGGGACAACCGGGGAGCTGTTTTTT. Amino acids: CASTVGALTGTTGELFF.